This T cell receptor (beta chain) was sequenced during a study of T-cell reconstitution after alpha-beta-depleted transplantation in children. The V and J ends lost 4 bases and 4 bases respectively, with 23 bases between them. This CDR3 spans 18 amino acids. Germline values: CDR1 LGHNA, CDR2 YNFKEQ. A TCRbeta library incorporating unique molecular identifiers was prepared. TCRdb re-called the PCR reads with MiXCR, one entry per CDR3 protein. The sample contains about 420,000 distinct CDR3 sequences, roughly 10% of which appear only once. The chain couples TRBV4-2 to TRBJ2-1, with D perhaps given as TRBD1 or TRBD2 (5 bases each). Sequenced material: PBMCs from the stem cell graft donor, taken from the stem cell graft. The sequence was collected from a human donor who donated a stem cell graft to a child with acute myeloid leukemia. CDR3 nucleotides: TGTGCCAGCAGCCGTAAACGCCTAAACCGGGACCGTTACAATGAGCAGTTCTTC. Translating it yields CASSRKRLNRDRYNEQFF.